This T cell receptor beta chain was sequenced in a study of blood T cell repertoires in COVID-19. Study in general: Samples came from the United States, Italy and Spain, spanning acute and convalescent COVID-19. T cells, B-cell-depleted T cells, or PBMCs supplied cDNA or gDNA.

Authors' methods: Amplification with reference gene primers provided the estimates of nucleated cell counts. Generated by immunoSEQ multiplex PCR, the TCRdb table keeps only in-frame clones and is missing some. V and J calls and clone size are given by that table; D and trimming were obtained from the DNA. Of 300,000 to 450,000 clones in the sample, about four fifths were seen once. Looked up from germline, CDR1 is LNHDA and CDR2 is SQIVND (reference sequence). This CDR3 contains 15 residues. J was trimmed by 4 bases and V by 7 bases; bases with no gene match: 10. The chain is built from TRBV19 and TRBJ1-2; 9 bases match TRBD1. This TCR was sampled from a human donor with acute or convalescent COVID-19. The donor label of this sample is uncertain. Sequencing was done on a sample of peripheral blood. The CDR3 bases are TGTGCCAGTACCCCCCAAGGACAGGGGTTCTATGGCTACACCTTC. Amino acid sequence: CASTPQGQGFYGYTF.